These 14 T cell receptor beta chains originate from one sample sequenced in a study of blood T cell repertoires in COVID-19. Assay: immunoSEQ multiplex PCR; the TCRdb copy retains only in-frame clones and omits some. The sample consists of about 49,000 clones, 81% of them appearing once. The source material was peripheral blood. The receptors come from a woman over 75 with COVID-19, enrolled during active disease.

This rearrangement joins TRBV7-6 to TRBJ2-7; 9 nucleotides line up with TRBD1. The CDR3 is made up of 16 amino acids. With 5 bases clipped from V and 6 bases from J, the junction kept 14 bases outside the gene matches. The germline V gene has CDR1 SGHVS and CDR2 FNYEAQ. CDR3 DNA: TGTGCCAGCAGCCTGGGACAGGGCGGACCCTCGGGCGAGCAGTACTTC. This translates into CASSLGQGGPSGEQYF.

The chain links TRBV5-4 to TRBJ2-7; D uncertain. CDR3 length: 13 residues. Germline assignment: CDR1 SGHNT and CDR2 YYREEE (reference sequence). Between the trimmed V and J ends, which lost 1 base and 0 bases, there was a span of 5 bases. The CDR3 protein is CASSLMSSYEQYF. The CDR3 nucleotides are TGTGCCAGCAGCTTGATGAGCTCCTACGAGCAGTACTTC.

The rearrangement links TRBV6-5 to TRBJ1-4; a possible D gene is TRBD1 (5 bases). From germline, CDR1 is MNHEY and CDR2 SVGAGI. This CDR3 contains 14 residues. Trimming shortened V by 7 bases and J by 3 bases, and 12 bases separated the two germline ends. CDR3 in amino acids: CASIPTASNEKLFF. CDR3 coding DNA: TGTGCCAGCATTCCGACAGCCTCTAATGAAAAACTGTTTTTT.

The chain couples TRBV3-1 (or the pseudogene TRBV3-2) to TRBJ2-1; 7 bases map to TRBD2. CDR1 and CDR2 from the germline V gene are LGHDT and YNNKEL (reference sequence). The V segment lost 0 bases and the J segment 8 bases; nucleotides outside the gene matches: 7. The CDR3 loop spans 15 amino acids. CDR3 amino acids: CASSQDPGAGDEQFF. CDR3 nucleotide sequence: TGTGCCAGCAGCCAAGACCCTGGGGCGGGAGATGAGCAGTTCTTC.

The chain uses TRBV6-5 and TRBJ2-2; 10 nucleotides match TRBD2. The CDR3 is 15 amino acids. Germline CDR1 and CDR2: MNHEY and SVGAGI. J lost 1 base, V lost 8 bases, and 4 bases had no gene match. CDR3 loop: CASCLAGVNTGELFF. CDR3 in DNA: TGTGCCAGCTGCCTAGCGGGAGTGAACACCGGGGAGCTGTTTTTT.

The chain has TRBV5-6 and TRBJ1-3; the D is unclear. The CDR3 totals 14 residues. Trimming removed 0 bases from V and 0 bases from J, with 4 bases in between. CDR1 SGHDT and CDR2 YYEEEE come from the germline V gene. The DNA for the CDR3 is TGTGCCAGCAGCTTGGTCAGCTCTGGAAACACCATATATTTT. This encodes CASSLVSSGNTIYF.

The CDR3 DNA is TGTGCCAGCAGCCACCTTAGCGGGAGAGATGGAACAGATACGCAGTATTTT. Residues: CASSHLSGRDGTDTQYF. This chain joins TRBV28 and TRBJ2-3; TRBD2 matches 9 bases. In germline, CDR1 is MDHEN, CDR2 SYDVKM. V trimming: 6 bases; J trimming: 3 bases; junction bases outside the gene matches: 13. The CDR3 is 17 residues long. The full variable domain, its missing parts supplied by reference TRBV28 and TRBJ2-3, is DVKVTQSSRYLVKRTGEKVFLECVQDMDHENMFWYRQDPGLGLRLIYFSYDVKMKEKGDIPEGYSVSREKKERFSLILESASTNQTSMYLCASSHLSGRDGTDTQYFGPGTRLTVL.

This clone was recorded only once. One end of the junction fails to match germline, which may point to a read error. The V call is TRBV28, the J call TRBJ2-4; 7 bases align to TRBD2. Germline assignment: CDR1 MDHEN and CDR2 SYDVKM. The length of the CDR3 is 13 residues. The CDR3 sequence: CASSLVSGTRESF. DNA of the CDR3: TGTGCCAGCAGTTTGGTAAGCGGGACCCGCGAAAGCTTC.

This clone was seen a single time. The CDR3 loop is CASSLDGGRVNQPQHF. The CDR3 region has the DNA TGTGCCAGCAGCTTAGATGGGGGGAGGGTGAATCAGCCCCAGCATTTT. The chain joins TRBV11-2 to TRBJ1-5; D is perhaps TRBD1 (5 bases). CDR1 and CDR2 (germline): SGHAT, FQNNGV. V lost 0 bases, J lost 4 bases, and 13 bases lay in between. The CDR3 covers 16 residues.

The rearrangement joins TRBV7-9 to TRBJ1-1; D gene unclear. CDR1 and CDR2 from the germline V gene are SEHNR and FQNEAQ (reference sequence). Trimming removed 8 bases from V and 1 base from J, with 11 bases in between. This CDR3 comprises 13 residues. The CDR3 loop is CASRGSPNTEAFF. The CDR3 DNA reads TGTGCCAGCCGAGGCTCCCCGAACACTGAAGCTTTCTTT.

The J gene is TRBJ2-1, the V gene TRBV10-3, with D tentatively TRBD2 (7 bases). Germline CDR1 ENHRY, CDR2 SYGVKD. Trimming stripped 9 bases from V and 6 bases from J, with 12 bases between. CDR3 size: 12 residues. CDR3 bases: TGTGCCATTGGGGGGGGCCCCAATGAGCAGTTCTTC. Protein: CAIGGGPNEQFF.

V usage is TRBV7-6 and J usage is TRBJ2-6; D might be TRBD1 (6 bases). V lost 7 bases, J lost 2 bases, and 24 bases lay in between. Per germline, CDR1 SGHVS and CDR2 FNYEAQ. The CDR3 loop spans 19 amino acids. CDR3 protein: CASTLNPSQGLAGANVLTF. As DNA, the CDR3 is TGTGCCAGCACCTTGAACCCTTCCCAGGGGTTAGCTGGGGCCAACGTCCTGACTTTC.

This chain connects TRBV12-3 or TRBV12-4 to TRBJ1-5; the match to TRBD1 covers 7 bases. Losses at the gene ends were 6 bases for V and 4 bases for J; bases not matched to a gene: 3. This CDR3 has 13 amino acids. DNA for the CDR3: TGTGCCAGCAGAGGGGGCGGAAATCAGCCCCAGCATTTT. Translation: CASRGGGNQPQHF.

The chain links TRBV2 to TRBJ2-1; 7 positions match TRBD2. After removal of 5 bases from V and 2 bases from J, the junction contained 3 bases not matched to a gene. The CDR3 runs 14 residues. CDR1 SNHLY and CDR2 FYNNEI come from the germline V gene. CDR3 in DNA: TGTGCCAGCAGTAGCCTAGCGGCCTACAATGAGCAGTTCTTC. It translates to CASSSLAAYNEQFF.